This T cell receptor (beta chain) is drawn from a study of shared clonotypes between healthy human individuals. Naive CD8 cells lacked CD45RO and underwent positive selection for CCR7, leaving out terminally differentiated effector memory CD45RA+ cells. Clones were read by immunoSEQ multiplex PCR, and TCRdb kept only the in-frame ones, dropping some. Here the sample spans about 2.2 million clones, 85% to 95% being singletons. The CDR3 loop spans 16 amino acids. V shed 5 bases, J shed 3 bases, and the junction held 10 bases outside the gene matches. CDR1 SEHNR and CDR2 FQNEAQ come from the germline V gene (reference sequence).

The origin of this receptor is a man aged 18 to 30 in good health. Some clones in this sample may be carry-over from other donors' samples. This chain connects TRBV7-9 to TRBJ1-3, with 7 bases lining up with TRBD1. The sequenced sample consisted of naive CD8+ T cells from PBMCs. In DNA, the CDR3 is TGTGCCAGCAGCGCTCGTAATGACAGGGTTGGAAACACCATATATTTT. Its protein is CASSARNDRVGNTIYF.